These T cell receptor beta chains were read from a single sample in a study of T cells after yellow fever vaccination. TCRdb re-called the 5' RACE reads through MiXCR, storing one row per CDR3 protein. Here the sample spans a few hundred thousand distinct CDR3 sequences, roughly 8.4% being singletons. The sample in question was PBMCs, obtained about 49 days after the first yellow fever vaccination. These TCRs come from a man between 18 and 29 years old who received the YFV17D yellow fever vaccine. The CDR3 runs from the conserved cysteine through the conserved F or W. A D gene is named only where the DNA matches it firmly. The size field is filled for only some rows; it gives once, few, many or a size class.

v_call	clone_size	d_call	j_call	cdr3_nt	cdr3_aa
TRBV5-1	few	NA	TRBJ1-2	TGCGCCAGCAGGGAGGACAGTTACTATGGCTACACCTTC	CASREDSYYGYTF
TRBV4-3	few	NA	TRBJ2-1	TGCGCCAGCAGCCAAGATGGGTTGGGTGAGCAGTTCTTC	CASSQDGLGEQFF
TRBV5-4	few	NA	TRBJ2-5	TGTGCCAGCAGCTTTGGGGGGGCGAGGGCCGAAGAGACCCAGTACTTC	CASSFGGARAEETQYF
TRBV12-3/TRBV12-4	few	TRBD2	TRBJ2-7	TGTGCCAGCAGTTTAGGGCTAGCGGGACCCTACGAGCAGTACTTC	CASSLGLAGPYEQYF
TRBV7-2	NA	TRBD2	TRBJ2-1	TGTGCCAGCAGCATCCCGGGACTAGTATATGAGCAGTTCTTC	CASSIPGLVYEQFF
TRBV20-1	many	TRBD2	TRBJ2-5	TGCAGTGCTAGAGATGGGGCGGGGGGCCAAGAGACCCAGTACTTC	CSARDGAGGQETQYF
TRBV5-1	many	TRBD2	TRBJ2-1	TGCGCCAGCTCATCTGGGGGGGGTGCCTACAATGAGCAGTTCTTC	CASSSGGGAYNEQFF
TRBV5-6	few	NA	TRBJ2-7	TGTGCCAGCAGCGCGCGAGGGGGATTCACCTCAGGCGAGCAGTACTTC	CASSARGGFTSGEQYF
TRBV7-2	many	TRBD1	TRBJ2-1	TGTGCCAGCAGCCAAGACAGGGGGTGGAATGAGCAGTTCTTC	CASSQDRGWNEQFF
TRBV12-3/TRBV12-4	NA	NA	TRBJ1-6	TGTGCCAGCAGTTTCGACGGGAGCTCCTATAATTCACCCCTCCACTTT	CASSFDGSSYNSPLHF
TRBV7-9	many	NA	TRBJ1-1	TGTGCCAGCAGCGTTAGAACCGGGACTGAAGCTTTCTTT	CASSVRTGTEAFF
TRBV20-1	few	NA	TRBJ1-3	TGCAGTGCTAGAAAGGGTTTTGGAAACACCATATATTTT	CSARKGFGNTIYF
TRBV12-3/TRBV12-4	NA	NA	TRBJ2-2	TGTGCCAGCAGCGTTGACAGAGCCGGGGAGCTGTTTTTT	CASSVDRAGELFF
TRBV19	NA	NA	TRBJ2-2	TGTGCCAGTAGTGCCGGACTCGCGAACACCGGGGAGCTGTTTTTT	CASSAGLANTGELFF
TRBV7-6	few	TRBD1	TRBJ1-3	TGTGCCACCACCACAGGACAGGGGGCTGGAAACACCATATATTTT	CATTTGQGAGNTIYF
TRBV20-1	NA	TRBD2	TRBJ2-1	TGCAGTGCTAGACAGCGGGGGGGCCTTTATGCTGAGCAGTTCTTC	CSARQRGGLYAEQFF
TRBV5-5	few	NA	TRBJ2-4	TGTGCCAGCAGCAACGACGGGAGCAAAAACATTCAGTACTTC	CASSNDGSKNIQYF
TRBV20-1	NA	NA	TRBJ1-2	TGCAGTGCTAGAGATGCCGGTGGTGGCTACACCTTC	CSARDAGGGYTF
TRBV5-6	few	NA	TRBJ1-4	TGTGCCAGCAGCGGGGCAGGGGCAGTCAGTTATGAAAAACTGTTTTTT	CASSGAGAVSYEKLFF
TRBV5-1	few	NA	TRBJ2-3	TGCGCCAGCAGCTTGCCGGGCGAGAGCACAGATACGCAGTATTTT	CASSLPGESTDTQYF
TRBV9	few	TRBD2	TRBJ2-1	TGTGCCAGCAGCTATAGCCACCCCGGGACTAGCGGCAATGAGCAGTTCTTC	CASSYSHPGTSGNEQFF
TRBV4-1	NA	NA	TRBJ2-7	TGCGCCAGCAGCCAAGGTGATGTCTACGAGCAGTACTTC	CASSQGDVYEQYF
TRBV2	few	NA	TRBJ2-1	TGTGCCACCCATGGTCTTGAGGGGCCCAATGAGCAGTTCTTC	CATHGLEGPNEQFF
TRBV5-1	many	NA	TRBJ1-1	TGCGCCAGCAGCCAGACAGCGAACACTGAAGCTTTCTTT	CASSQTANTEAFF
TRBV7-9	NA	NA	TRBJ2-1	TGTGCCAGCAGCTTAAGGGTGTTTGAGCAGTTCTTC	CASSLRVFEQFF
TRBV25-1	NA	TRBD2	TRBJ2-3	TGTGCCAGCAGTGAATCCCCTCGGGGACTAGCGGGGGGCCTTACCACAGATACGCAGTATTTT	CASSESPRGLAGGLTTDTQYF